Listed below are T cell receptor beta chains from one sample, sequenced in a study of T cells after yellow fever vaccination. MiXCR, applied by TCRdb to the 5' RACE reads, yields one record per CDR3 protein. The sample lists about 340,000 distinct CDR3 sequences; about an eighth were seen once. Sequenced material: CD4+ T cells sorted from PBMCs, taken 15 days after the yellow fever booster vaccination. Receptors originate from a man younger than 30 who received the YFV17D yellow fever vaccine. Each CDR3 is given with its conserved first and last residue. D genes are given only for firm matches. Part of the rows lack a size; the others show once, few, many or a class for expanded clones.

v_gene	len	j_gene	abundance	d_gene	CDR3aa	CDR3nt
TRBV4-2	15	TRBJ1-5	few	.	CASSYTGAGDQPQHF	TGTGCCAGCAGCTACACAGGCGCTGGCGATCAGCCCCAGCATTTT
TRBV12-3/TRBV12-4	12	TRBJ2-5	few	.	CASSLAAETQYF	TGTGCCAGCAGTTTAGCTGCCGAGACCCAGTACTTC
TRBV7-2	13	TRBJ2-5	.	.	CASSRDTRETQYF	TGTGCCAGCAGCCGAGACACGCGGGAGACCCAGTACTTC
TRBV7-2	13	TRBJ2-5	many	TRBD2	CASSPWEGETQYF	TGTGCCAGCAGCCCCTGGGAGGGTGAGACCCAGTACTTC
TRBV7-3	15	TRBJ2-4	.	TRBD1	CASSDTGTGAEKQYF	TGTGCCAGCAGCGATACCGGGACAGGGGCCGAAAAACAGTACTTC
TRBV24-1	13	TRBJ1-2	few	.	CATSDSDIYGYTF	TGTGCCACCAGTGATTCTGACATATATGGCTACACCTTC
TRBV6-5	15	TRBJ1-2	few	TRBD1	CASRTDRATNYGYTF	TGTGCCAGCAGGACCGACAGGGCTACTAACTATGGCTACACCTTC
TRBV28	15	TRBJ2-7	many	TRBD1	CASSFPGGFHYEQYF	TGTGCCAGCAGTTTCCCAGGGGGTTTCCACTACGAGCAGTACTTC
TRBV28	13	TRBJ1-2	few	TRBD1	CASSFEAGGGYTF	TGTGCCAGCAGTTTTGAAGCAGGGGGCGGCTACACCTTC
TRBV5-5	15	TRBJ2-2	many	TRBD1	CASSLVGQYTGELFF	TGTGCCAGCAGCTTGGTGGGACAGTACACCGGGGAGCTGTTTTTT
TRBV7-9	15	TRBJ2-1	few	.	CASSLAGTVYNEQFF	TGTGCCAGCAGCTTAGCAGGGACGGTCTACAATGAGCAGTTCTTC
TRBV12-5	14	TRBJ2-2	few	.	CASGLGANTGELFF	TGTGCTAGTGGTTTAGGCGCGAACACCGGGGAGCTGTTTTTT
TRBV6-2/TRBV6-3	14	TRBJ1-6	few	.	CASATQVRLSPLHF	TGTGCCAGCGCGACCCAAGTCCGCCTTTCACCCCTCCACTTT
TRBV21-1	15	TRBJ1-6	.	.	CASSKLLGNGSPLHF	TGTGCCAGCAGCAAACTTTTAGGTAACGGATCACCCCTCCACTTT
TRBV10-3	13	TRBJ1-1	.	.	CAITGQEETEAFF	TGTGCCATCACTGGACAAGAGGAAACTGAAGCTTTCTTT
TRBV7-9	16	TRBJ2-3	few	.	CASSSPTRVEGDTQYF	TGTGCCAGCAGCTCCCCGACGAGGGTGGAAGGGGATACGCAGTATTTT
TRBV20-1	15	TRBJ2-4	.	.	CSARPPMGGRNIQYF	TGCAGTGCTAGGCCACCGATGGGGGGGCGGAACATTCAGTACTTC
TRBV29-1	14	TRBJ2-2	few	.	CSVQGDSGTGELFF	TGCAGCGTTCAGGGGGATAGCGGCACCGGGGAGCTGTTTTTT
TRBV30	13	TRBJ1-4	.	.	CAWSVLVREKLFF	TGTGCCTGGAGTGTATTGGTCCGGGAAAAACTGTTTTTT
TRBV29-1	16	TRBJ2-2	once	.	CSVSGLAGASTGELFF	TGCAGCGTTTCGGGCTTGGCGGGGGCGAGTACCGGGGAGCTGTTTTTT
TRBV24-1	15	TRBJ2-5	many	.	CATSDSGKYQETQYF	TGTGCCACCAGTGATTCGGGAAAGTACCAAGAGACCCAGTACTTC
TRBV6-5	17	TRBJ1-1	few	.	CASSYDRRGLVVTEAFF	TGTGCCAGCAGTTACGATCGACGGGGATTAGTGGTCACTGAAGCTTTCTTT
TRBV7-8	15	TRBJ2-2	many	.	CASSRGTAGTGELFF	TGTGCCAGCAGCCGGGGGACAGCGGGCACCGGGGAGCTGTTTTTT
TRBV20-1	13	TRBJ1-6	.	.	CSARTEFNSPLHF	TGCAGTGCTAGAACAGAATTTAATTCACCCCTCCACTTT
TRBV5-1	13	TRBJ1-3	.	.	CASRDKRFDTIYF	TGCGCCAGCAGAGATAAGCGTTTCGACACCATATATTTT
TRBV7-9	14	TRBJ1-3	.	.	CASRLTATGNTIYF	TGTGCCAGCAGACTGACAGCGACTGGAAACACCATATATTTT
TRBV20-1	14	TRBJ2-4	few	TRBD2	CSATTSGGPHIQYF	TGCAGTGCTACCACTAGCGGGGGGCCTCACATTCAGTACTTC
TRBV7-9	14	TRBJ1-2	few	.	CASSFWAVDYGYTF	TGTGCCAGCAGCTTCTGGGCGGTGGATTATGGCTACACCTTC
TRBV7-3	15	TRBJ2-1	.	TRBD2	CASSFELAGGNEQFF	TGTGCCAGCAGCTTTGAGTTAGCGGGGGGAAATGAGCAGTTCTTC
TRBV7-6	15	TRBJ2-7	.	TRBD2	CASSLGSGLAREQYF	TGTGCCAGCAGCTTAGGTTCGGGACTAGCGAGAGAGCAGTACTTC
TRBV12-3/TRBV12-4	12	TRBJ2-3	.	.	CASSLKGDTQYF	TGTGCCAGCAGTTTAAAGGGGGATACGCAGTATTTT
TRBV28	17	TRBJ1-2	few	.	CASSLIPFSPANYGYTF	TGTGCCAGCAGTTTAATTCCCTTTTCACCAGCTAACTATGGCTACACCTTC
TRBV4-1	13	TRBJ2-5	.	.	CASSQEGKETQYF	TGCGCCAGCAGCCAAGAGGGAAAAGAGACCCAGTACTTC
TRBV6-5	15	TRBJ1-2	.	TRBD1	CASSYRRDSNYGYTF	TGTGCCAGCAGTTACCGAAGGGACAGCAACTATGGCTACACCTTC
TRBV9	13	TRBJ1-2	.	.	CASSVGQSYGYTF	TGTGCCAGCAGCGTAGGACAGTCCTATGGCTACACCTTC
TRBV4-3	13	TRBJ2-3	.	.	CASSQSSWDTQYF	TGCGCCAGCAGCCAATCTAGCTGGGATACGCAGTATTTT
TRBV27	13	TRBJ2-1	few	.	CASKRTVYNEQFF	TGTGCCAGCAAACGGACAGTCTACAATGAGCAGTTCTTC
TRBV14	15	TRBJ2-5	many	.	CASSQLTGRQETQYF	TGTGCCAGCAGCCAATTAACAGGGCGTCAAGAGACCCAGTACTTC
TRBV12-3/TRBV12-4	14	TRBJ1-2	few	.	CASSIGDGFNGYTF	TGTGCCAGCAGTATTGGGGACGGATTTAATGGCTACACCTTC
TRBV6-1	13	TRBJ1-1	few	.	CASKRVLDTEAFF	TGTGCCAGTAAGAGGGTACTCGACACTGAAGCTTTCTTT
TRBV15	15	TRBJ2-5	few	.	CATSPRKTSQETQYF	TGTGCCACCAGCCCGAGGAAGACTAGCCAAGAGACCCAGTACTTC
TRBV12-3/TRBV12-4	13	TRBJ2-5	.	.	CASSSVSQETQYF	TGTGCCAGCAGTTCGGTCTCCCAAGAGACCCAGTACTTC
TRBV12-3/TRBV12-4	13	TRBJ2-1	many	.	CASNDGPYNEQFF	TGTGCCAGCAACGACGGACCCTACAATGAGCAGTTCTTC
TRBV25-1	16	TRBJ1-6	.	.	CASSDPSSGVNSPLHF	TGTGCCAGCAGTGACCCCTCGAGCGGGGTTAATTCACCCCTCCACTTT
TRBV12-3/TRBV12-4	13	TRBJ1-1	.	.	CASSKNGNTEAFF	TGTGCCAGCAGTAAGAACGGGAACACTGAAGCTTTCTTT
TRBV5-1	12	TRBJ1-2	few	.	CASSLMGEGYTF	TGCGCCAGCAGCTTGATGGGTGAGGGCTACACCTTC
TRBV15	13	TRBJ1-1	few	TRBD1	CATADRGNTEAFF	TGTGCCACCGCGGACAGGGGGAACACTGAAGCTTTCTTT
TRBV20-1	11	TRBJ2-5	few	.	CSAGVRETQYF	TGCAGTGCGGGGGTGAGGGAGACCCAGTACTTC
TRBV5-1	14	TRBJ1-3	.	.	CASSLDNPGNTIYF	TGCGCCAGCAGCCTGGACAACCCTGGAAACACCATATATTTT
TRBV19	14	TRBJ2-3	.	TRBD2	CASSRASGVDTQYF	TGTGCCAGTAGTCGGGCTAGCGGAGTAGATACGCAGTATTTT
TRBV6-2/TRBV6-3	13	TRBJ1-2	few	.	CASSYEGWEGYTF	TGTGCCAGCAGTTACGAGGGGTGGGAAGGCTACACCTTC
TRBV11-2	13	TRBJ2-5	.	.	CASSRDSGETQYF	TGTGCCAGCAGCAGGGACTCGGGAGAGACCCAGTACTTC
TRBV7-9	16	TRBJ2-5	.	.	CASRGAEGRDQETQYF	TGTGCCAGCAGGGGGGCCGAGGGCAGAGACCAAGAGACCCAGTACTTC
TRBV7-2	13	TRBJ1-2	.	.	CASSLGSYGGYTF	TGTGCCAGCAGCTTAGGATCGTACGGTGGCTACACCTTC
TRBV10-3	11	TRBJ2-3	.	.	CAIRGGDTQYF	TGTGCCATCAGGGGGGGAGATACGCAGTATTTT
TRBV7-9	14	TRBJ2-4	.	.	CASSLDGAKNIQYF	TGTGCCAGCAGCTTAGATGGCGCCAAAAACATTCAGTACTTC
TRBV5-1	14	TRBJ1-5	few	.	CASSAGEGNQPQHF	TGCGCCAGCAGCGCAGGGGAGGGCAATCAGCCCCAGCATTTT
TRBV12-3/TRBV12-4	14	TRBJ1-1	few	.	CASSLDRSNTEAFF	TGTGCCAGCAGCCTCGACAGGTCGAACACTGAAGCTTTCTTT
TRBV2	14	TRBJ2-4	few	.	CASSGLEAKNIQYF	TGTGCCAGCAGTGGGCTCGAAGCCAAAAACATTCAGTACTTC
TRBV18	14	TRBJ2-4	few	TRBD1	CASSPGQGTNIQYF	TGTGCCAGCTCACCGGGACAGGGGACAAACATTCAGTACTTC